This is a list of T cell receptor beta chains from one sample in a study of shared clonotypes between healthy human individuals. Using immunoSEQ multiplex PCR, the repertoire was profiled, and TCRdb retains in-frame clones only, with some absent. The sample holds about half a million clones, 75% to 80% seen once. The material sequenced was PBMCs. The receptors were sampled from a woman aged 40 to 50 in good health. Some clones in this sample may be carry-over from other donors' samples. Each CDR3 is given without its conserved first and last residue.

v_call: TRBV7-6
cdr3_aa: ASSTGTVIYNEQF

v_call: TRBV7-2
cdr3_aa: ASSLQGATNEKLF

v_call: TRBV6-4
cdr3_aa: ASSDQPGGQPQH

v_call: TRBV7-2
cdr3_aa: ASSLDVPPDTQY

v_call: TRBV9
cdr3_aa: ASSVEFAGRGSGNTIY

v_call: TRBV29-1
cdr3_aa: SVEDPDAATNEKLF

v_call: TRBV30
cdr3_aa: AWSLGQAYGYT

v_call: TRBV19
cdr3_aa: ASSISGTGQETQY

v_call: TRBV19
cdr3_aa: ASGRRNTEAF

v_call: TRBV19
cdr3_aa: ASSITRGTDYNQPQH

v_call: TRBV30
cdr3_aa: AWITGTTFSGYT

v_call: TRBV6-6
cdr3_aa: ASSPMWQPYGYT

v_call: TRBV7-8
cdr3_aa: ASSSTQQGRREQY

v_call: TRBV7-9
cdr3_aa: ASSPTLAVDEQY

v_call: TRBV7-2
cdr3_aa: ASSWNRVGEQY

v_call: TRBV10-2
cdr3_aa: ASSPGTAGSGANVLT

v_call: TRBV10-1
cdr3_aa: ASRVVGQKPISGANVLT

v_call: TRBV7-3
cdr3_aa: ASSVGQGYGYT

v_call: TRBV29-1
cdr3_aa: SARSGRGGTDTQY

v_call: TRBV10-2
cdr3_aa: ASSVARPSDGYT

v_call: TRBV21-1
cdr3_aa: ASSKGQVDTQY

v_call: TRBV5-1
cdr3_aa: ASSVDREFEQY

v_call: TRBV27
cdr3_aa: ASSLVPPIATYEQY

v_call: TRBV30
cdr3_aa: AWSGSGSGVEQY

v_call: TRBV5-8
cdr3_aa: ASSPVGSARPHAQY

v_call: TRBV7-3
cdr3_aa: ASSSATGPSGANVLT

v_call: TRBV6-5
cdr3_aa: ASSSFREPPPGAQY

v_call: TRBV14
cdr3_aa: ASSQSRGARNEQF

v_call: TRBV4-1
cdr3_aa: ASSQEGRTDSGNTIY

v_call: TRBV6-6
cdr3_aa: ASSLQGWNEQY

v_call: TRBV5-1
cdr3_aa: ASSSGLVVTYNEQF

v_call: TRBV28
cdr3_aa: ASSSRPYEQY

v_call: TRBV5-1
cdr3_aa: ASSLGTGNTIY

v_call: TRBV5-1
cdr3_aa: ASSLVQSGANVLT

v_call: TRBV28
cdr3_aa: ASKIAGARVAF

v_call: TRBV10-3
cdr3_aa: AISESGRGDSAF